These T cell receptor beta chains were read from a single sample in a study of cytomegalovirus exposure and HLA in healthy donors. Assay: immunoSEQ multiplex PCR; the TCRdb copy retains only in-frame clones and omits some. The sample yields about 150,000 clones, about 76% seen once. What was sequenced was PBMCs. These TCRs come from a woman between 40 and 50 years old in good health and CMV-seronegative. The CDR3 runs from the conserved cysteine through the conserved F or W. The D gene is left open where the match is weak. Only part of the rows carry a size: once, few, many, or a class if the clone is expanded.

D gene | J gene | V gene | clone size | CDR3 protein | CDR3 DNA
. | TRBJ1-1 | TRBV28 | . | CASSSSGQIEAFF | TGTGCCAGCAGTTCCTCCGGACAGATTGAAGCTTTCTTT
. | TRBJ2-1 | TRBV6-6 | . | CASSYWGEEQFF | TGTGCCAGCAGTTACTGGGGGGAGGAGCAGTTCTTC
. | TRBJ1-2 | TRBV7-9 | . | CASSPRTGGYGYTF | TGTGCCAGCAGCCCACGAACAGGTGGCTATGGCTACACCTTC
. | TRBJ2-5 | TRBV5-1 | . | CASSLAPGGASEETQYF | TGCGCCAGCAGCTTGGCCCCTGGGGGCGCGAGTGAGGAGACCCAGTACTTC
. | TRBJ1-1 | TRBV18 | . | CASSPGQRLMNTEAFF | TGTGCCAGCTCACCCGGCCAGCGCCTCATGAACACTGAAGCTTTCTTT
. | TRBJ1-4 | TRBV7-2 | . | CASSLYRGGSNEKLFF | TGTGCCAGCAGCCTATATCGAGGGGGTTCTAATGAAAAACTGTTTTTT
TRBD2 | TRBJ2-3 | TRBV19 | . | CASSTLVSGGYTDTQYF | TGTGCCAGTAGTACCCTGGTTAGCGGGGGATACACAGATACGCAGTATTTT
. | TRBJ1-6 | TRBV7-2 | once | CASSPPSNSPLHF | TGTGCCAGCAGCCCCCCGAGTAATTCACCCCTCCACTTT
TRBD1 | TRBJ1-2 | TRBV7-6 | . | CASSSRGQVGYGYTF | TGTGCCAGCAGCTCAAGGGGACAGGTTGGCTATGGCTACACCTTC
TRBD1 | TRBJ1-1 | TRBV29-1 | . | CSVEDVWRQGKNTEAFF | TGCAGCGTTGAAGATGTTTGGCGACAGGGGAAGAACACTGAAGCTTTCTTT
. | TRBJ1-3 | TRBV5-6 | . | CASSAGRVSGNTIYF | TGTGCCAGCAGCGCTGGCCGGGTCTCTGGAAACACCATATATTTT
TRBD1 | TRBJ1-6 | TRBV4-3 | . | CASSQDLGTVGLSLHF | TGCGCCAGCAGCCAAGACTTAGGGACAGTCGGGTTATCCCTCCACTTT
TRBD2 | TRBJ2-5 | TRBV9 | . | CASSISSGGARETQYF | TGTGCCAGCAGCATATCTAGCGGGGGGGCCCGGGAGACCCAGTACTTC
. | TRBJ1-1 | TRBV6-6 | . | CASSDWTEHNTEAFF | TGTGCCAGCAGTGACTGGACAGAGCATAACACTGAAGCTTTCTTT
. | TRBJ1-5 | TRBV7-8 | . | CASSLEGLGLDQPQHF | TGTGCCAGCAGCTTAGAGGGTCTGGGGCTAGATCAGCCCCAGCATTTT
. | TRBJ1-1 | TRBV21-1 | few | CASPDRLMNTEAFF | TGTGCCAGCCCGGACAGACTCATGAACACTGAAGCTTTCTTT
. | TRBJ1-5 | TRBV2 | once | CASRQQGMQPQHF | TGTGCCAGCAGACAACAGGGTATGCAGCCCCAGCATTTT
. | TRBJ2-7 | TRBV18 | . | CASSPGYEQYF | TGTGCCAGCTCCCCGGGTTACGAGCAGTACTTC
TRBD1 | TRBJ1-1 | TRBV5-1 | . | CASSRNDRESAFF | TGCGCCAGCAGCCGAAACGACAGGGAGTCAGCTTTCTTT
. | TRBJ1-3 | TRBV7-2 | . | CASSRGSGNTIYF | TGTGCCAGCAGCCGCGGATCTGGAAACACCATATATTTT
. | TRBJ2-2 | TRBV4-1 | few | CASSQVETTNTGELFF | TGCGCCAGCAGCCAAGTTGAGACTACGAACACCGGGGAGCTGTTTTTT
. | TRBJ2-7 | TRBV4-1 | once | CASSQGTVKYEQYF | TGCGCCAGCAGCCAAGGCACGGTAAAATACGAGCAGTACTTC
. | TRBJ1-1 | TRBV7-6 | . | CASSKDRNTEAFF | TGTGCCAGCAGCAAGGACAGAAACACTGAAGCTTTCTTT
. | TRBJ2-2 | TRBV7-2 | . | CASSPHMGPGELFF | TGTGCCAGCAGCCCTCACATGGGGCCCGGGGAGCTGTTTTTT
TRBD1 | TRBJ2-1 | TRBV5-1 | . | CASSLGDRNNEQFF | TGCGCCAGCAGCTTGGGGGACAGAAACAATGAGCAGTTCTTC
TRBD1 | TRBJ1-6 | TRBV6-5 | . | CASNSRDRGNSPLHF | TGTGCCAGCAACAGCCGGGACAGGGGAAATTCACCCCTCCACTTT
TRBD1 | TRBJ2-7 | TRBV11-3 | . | CASSPDRARSYEQYF | TGTGCCAGCAGTCCAGACAGGGCGCGATCCTACGAGCAGTACTTC
. | TRBJ1-2 | TRBV27 | . | CASSPRQGGYTF | TGTGCCAGCAGCCCACGTCAGGGTGGCTACACCTTC
. | TRBJ1-4 | TRBV20-1 | . | CSARGSGKLFF | TGCAGTGCTAGAGGTAGCGGGAAACTGTTTTTT
TRBD2 | TRBJ2-1 | TRBV7-9 | . | CASSSQRGFNNEQFF | TGTGCCAGCAGCTCTCAGCGGGGGTTTAACAATGAGCAGTTCTTC
. | TRBJ2-1 | TRBV7-3 | . | CASSYPLVGGEQFF | TGTGCCAGCAGCTACCCTCTTGTGGGAGGTGAGCAGTTCTTC
. | TRBJ2-4 | TRBV9 | . | CASSVGGARGAKNIQYF | TGTGCCAGCAGCGTGGGGGGGGCGAGGGGAGCCAAAAACATTCAGTACTTC
. | TRBJ2-7 | TRBV6-6 | once | CASSPSPTYEQYF | TGTGCCAGCAGTCCCTCCCCTACCTACGAGCAGTACTTC